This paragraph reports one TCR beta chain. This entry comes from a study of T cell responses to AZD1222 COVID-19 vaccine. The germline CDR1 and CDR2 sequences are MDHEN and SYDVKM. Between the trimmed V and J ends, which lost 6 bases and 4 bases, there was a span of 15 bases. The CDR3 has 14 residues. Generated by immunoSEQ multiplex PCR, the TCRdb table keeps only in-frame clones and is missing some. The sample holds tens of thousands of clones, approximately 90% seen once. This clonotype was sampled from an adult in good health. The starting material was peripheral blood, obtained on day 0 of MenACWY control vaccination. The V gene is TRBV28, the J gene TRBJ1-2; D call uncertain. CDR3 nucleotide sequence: TGTGCCAGCAGGTCGGGTGGGCCCCTCTATGGCTACACCTTC. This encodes CASRSGGPLYGYTF.